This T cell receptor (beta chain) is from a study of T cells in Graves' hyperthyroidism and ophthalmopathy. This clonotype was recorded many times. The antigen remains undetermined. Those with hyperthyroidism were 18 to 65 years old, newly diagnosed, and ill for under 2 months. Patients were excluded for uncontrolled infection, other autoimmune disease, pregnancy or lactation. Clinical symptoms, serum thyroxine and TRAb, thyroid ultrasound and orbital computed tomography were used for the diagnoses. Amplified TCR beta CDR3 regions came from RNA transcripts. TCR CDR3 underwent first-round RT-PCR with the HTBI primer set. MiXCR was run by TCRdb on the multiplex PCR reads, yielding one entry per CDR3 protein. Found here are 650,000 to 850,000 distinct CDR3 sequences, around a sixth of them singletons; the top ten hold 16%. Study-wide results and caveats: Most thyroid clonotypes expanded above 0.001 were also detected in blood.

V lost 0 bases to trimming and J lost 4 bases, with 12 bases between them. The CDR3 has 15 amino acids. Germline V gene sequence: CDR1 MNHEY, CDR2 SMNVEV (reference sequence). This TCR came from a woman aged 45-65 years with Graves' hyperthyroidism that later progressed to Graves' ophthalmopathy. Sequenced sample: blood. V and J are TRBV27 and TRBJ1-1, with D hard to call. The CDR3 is CASSLSGGVGTEAFF. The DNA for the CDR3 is TGTGCCAGCAGTTTATCGGGCGGGGTTGGCACTGAAGCTTTCTTT.